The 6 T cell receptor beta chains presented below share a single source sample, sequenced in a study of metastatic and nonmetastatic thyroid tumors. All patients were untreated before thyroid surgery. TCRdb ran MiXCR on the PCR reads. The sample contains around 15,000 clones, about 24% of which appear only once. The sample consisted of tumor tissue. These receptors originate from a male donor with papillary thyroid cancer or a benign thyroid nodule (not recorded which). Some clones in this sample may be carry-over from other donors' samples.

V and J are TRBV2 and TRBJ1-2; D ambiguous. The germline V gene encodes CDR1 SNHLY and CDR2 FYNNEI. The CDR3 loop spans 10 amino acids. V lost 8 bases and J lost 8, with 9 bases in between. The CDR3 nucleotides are TGTGCCAGCGCAGCTGTCGGCTACACCTTC. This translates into CASAAVGYTF.

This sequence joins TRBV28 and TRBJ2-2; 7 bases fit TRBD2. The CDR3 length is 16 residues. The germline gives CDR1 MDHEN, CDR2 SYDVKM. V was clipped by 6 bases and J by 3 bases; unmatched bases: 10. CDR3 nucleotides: TGTGCCAGCAGACCGGGCGGGGGACCTTACACCGGGGAGCTGTTTTTT. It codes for CASRPGGGPYTGELFF.

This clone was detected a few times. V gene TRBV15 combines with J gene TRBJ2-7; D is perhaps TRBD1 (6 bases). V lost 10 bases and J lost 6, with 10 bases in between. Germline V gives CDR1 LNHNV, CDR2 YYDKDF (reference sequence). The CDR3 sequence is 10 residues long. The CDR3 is CAKTGGEQYF. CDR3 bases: TGTGCCAAGACAGGAGGCGAGCAGTACTTC.

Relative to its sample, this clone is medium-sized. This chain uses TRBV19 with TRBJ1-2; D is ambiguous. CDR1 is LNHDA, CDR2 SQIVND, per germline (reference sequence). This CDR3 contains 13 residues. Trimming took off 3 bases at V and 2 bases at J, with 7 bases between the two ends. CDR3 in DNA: TGTGCCAGTAGTATGACTGAGAACTATGGCTACACCTTC. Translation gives CASSMTENYGYTF.

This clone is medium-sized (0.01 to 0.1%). The CDR3 nucleotides are TGTGCCAGCAGTTACTCGATCACAGGGGGTTTCCACGAGCAGTACTTC. Translation gives CASSYSITGGFHEQYF. This chain links TRBV6-5 with TRBJ2-7; TRBD1 aligns across 8 bases. CDR1 and CDR2 from the germline V gene are MNHEY and SVGAGI. The junction had 9 bases not matched to a gene; V was cut back by 0 bases and J by 5 bases. The CDR3 covers 16 residues.

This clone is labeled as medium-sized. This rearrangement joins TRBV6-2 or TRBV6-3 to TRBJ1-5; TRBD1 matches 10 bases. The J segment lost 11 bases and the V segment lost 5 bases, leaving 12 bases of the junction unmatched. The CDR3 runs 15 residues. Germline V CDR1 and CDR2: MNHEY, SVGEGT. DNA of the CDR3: TGTGCCAGCAGTCGACCCGGGACAGGGGACGCGGCCCAGCATTTT. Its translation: CASSRPGTGDAAQHF.